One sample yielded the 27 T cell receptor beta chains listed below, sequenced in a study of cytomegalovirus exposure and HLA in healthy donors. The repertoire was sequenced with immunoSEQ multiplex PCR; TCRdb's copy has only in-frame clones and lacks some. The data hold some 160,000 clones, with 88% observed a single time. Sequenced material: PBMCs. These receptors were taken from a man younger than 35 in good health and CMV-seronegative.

CDR3 amino acids: CASSLGGARGYTF. For the CDR3, the DNA is TGTGCCAGCAGCTTAGGCGGGGCGCGGGGCTACACCTTC. The chain uses TRBV11-3 and TRBJ1-2; D may be TRBD1 (5 bases). Germline lookup yields CDR1 SGHNT and CDR2 YENEEA. V dropped 1 base and J dropped 8 bases, with 11 bases sitting between them. The CDR3 length is 13 residues. The variable domain in full, with the rest retrieved from reference TRBV11-3 and TRBJ1-2, is EAGVVQSPRYKIIEKKQPVAFWCNPISGHNTLYWYLQNLGQGPELLIRYENEEAVDDSQLPKDRFSAERLKGVDSTLKIQPAELGDSAVYLCASSLGGARGYTFGSGTRLTVV.

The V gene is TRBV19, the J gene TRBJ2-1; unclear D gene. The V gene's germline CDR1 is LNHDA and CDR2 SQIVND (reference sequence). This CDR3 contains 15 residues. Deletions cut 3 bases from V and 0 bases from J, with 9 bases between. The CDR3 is CASSITYTSYNEQFF. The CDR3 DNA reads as TGTGCCAGTAGTATCACATACACCTCCTACAATGAGCAGTTCTTC.

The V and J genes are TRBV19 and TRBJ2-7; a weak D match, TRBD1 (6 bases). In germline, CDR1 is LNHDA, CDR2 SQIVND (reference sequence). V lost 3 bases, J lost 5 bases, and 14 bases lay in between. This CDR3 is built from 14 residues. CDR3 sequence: CASSMKWGPDEQYF. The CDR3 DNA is TGTGCCAGTAGTATGAAATGGGGGCCTGACGAGCAGTACTTC.

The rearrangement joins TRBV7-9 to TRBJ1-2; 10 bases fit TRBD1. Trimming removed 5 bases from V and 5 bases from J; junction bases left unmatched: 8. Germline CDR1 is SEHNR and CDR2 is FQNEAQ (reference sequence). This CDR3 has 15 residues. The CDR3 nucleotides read TGTGCCAGCAGCACGAGCGGACAGGGGGTATATGGCTACACCTTC. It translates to CASSTSGQGVYGYTF. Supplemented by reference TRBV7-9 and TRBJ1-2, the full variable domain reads DTGVSQNPRHKITKRGQNVTFRCDPISEHNRLYWYRQTLGQGPEFLTYFQNEAQLEKSRLLSDRFSAERPKGSFSTLEIQRTEQGDSAMYLCASSTSGQGVYGYTFGSGTRLTVV.

CDR3 nucleotide sequence: TGTGCCAGCAGCCAAGATTCATCAGGGTTCCAGACCCAGTACTTC. As protein: CASSQDSSGFQTQYF. V is TRBV14 and J is TRBJ2-5; D perhaps matches TRBD1 (5 bases). The CDR3 runs 15 residues. V shed 0 bases and J shed 6 bases, with 14 bases lying between them. Germline V gives CDR1 SGHDN, CDR2 FVKESK.

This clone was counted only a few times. The CDR3 loop is CASSHGVLWQNTGELFF. The CDR3 DNA follows: TGCGCCAGCAGCCACGGAGTGCTTTGGCAGAACACCGGGGAGCTGTTTTTT. This rearrangement joins TRBV4-1 to TRBJ2-2; D not certain. The germline V and J ends were trimmed by 3 bases and 1 base, with 15 bases remaining between them. The CDR3 contains 17 residues. Per the germline V gene, CDR1 is MGHRA and CDR2 is YSYEKL.

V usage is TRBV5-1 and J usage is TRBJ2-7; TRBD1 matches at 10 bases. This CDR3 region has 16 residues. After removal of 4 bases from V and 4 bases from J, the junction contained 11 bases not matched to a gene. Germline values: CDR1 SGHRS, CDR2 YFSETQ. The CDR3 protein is CASSLVRDRGGYEQYF. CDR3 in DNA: TGCGCCAGCAGCCTGGTAAGGGACAGGGGCGGGTACGAGCAGTACTTC.

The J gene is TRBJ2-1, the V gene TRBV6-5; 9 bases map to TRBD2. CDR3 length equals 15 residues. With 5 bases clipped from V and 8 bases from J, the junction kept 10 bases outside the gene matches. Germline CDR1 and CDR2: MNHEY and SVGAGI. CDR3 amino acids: CASSLTSGGSDEQFF. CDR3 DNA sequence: TGTGCCAGCAGTCTGACTAGCGGAGGTTCGGATGAGCAGTTCTTC.

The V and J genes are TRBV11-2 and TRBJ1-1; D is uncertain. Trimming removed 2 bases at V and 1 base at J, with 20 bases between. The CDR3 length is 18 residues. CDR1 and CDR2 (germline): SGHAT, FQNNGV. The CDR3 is CASSLSVGRVEENTEAFF. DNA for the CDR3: TGTGCCAGCAGCTTAAGCGTGGGGAGGGTCGAGGAGAACACTGAAGCTTTCTTT. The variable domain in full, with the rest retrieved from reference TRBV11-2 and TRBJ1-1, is EAGVAQSPRYKIIEKRQSVAFWCNPISGHATLYWYQQILGQGPKLLIQFQNNGVVDDSQLPKDRFSAERLKGVDSTLKIQPAKLEDSAVYLCASSLSVGRVEENTEAFFGQGTRLTVV.

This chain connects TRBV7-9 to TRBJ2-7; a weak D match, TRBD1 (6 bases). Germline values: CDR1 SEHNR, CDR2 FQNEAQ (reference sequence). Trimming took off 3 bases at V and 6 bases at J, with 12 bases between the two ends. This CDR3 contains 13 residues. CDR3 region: CASSLQGRVEQYF. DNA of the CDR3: TGTGCCAGCAGCTTGCAGGGGCGGGTCGAGCAGTACTTC.

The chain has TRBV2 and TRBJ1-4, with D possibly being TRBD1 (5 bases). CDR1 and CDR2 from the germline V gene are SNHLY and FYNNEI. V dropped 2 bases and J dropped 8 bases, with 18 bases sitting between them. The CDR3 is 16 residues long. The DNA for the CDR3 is TGTGCCAGCAGTGAACCCAATAGTCAGGGTAAAGAAAAACTGTTTTTT. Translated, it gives CASSEPNSQGKEKLFF. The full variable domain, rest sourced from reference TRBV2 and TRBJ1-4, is EPEVTQTPSHQVTQMGQEVILRCVPISNHLYFYWYRQILGQKVEFLVSFYNNEISEKSEIFDDQFSVERPDGSNFTLKIRSTKLEDSAMYFCASSEPNSQGKEKLFFGSGTQLSVL.

The CDR3 DNA follows: TGTGCCAGCAGGAAAACTAGCGGGATCACCGGGGAGCTGTTTTTT. Its protein is CASRKTSGITGELFF. The rearrangement uses TRBV6-5 and TRBJ2-2; 10 bases line up with TRBD2. V was pared by 6 bases and J by 4 bases, with 5 bases of the junction left unmatched. Germline values: CDR1 MNHEY, CDR2 SVGAGI. This CDR3 comprises 15 residues.

CDR3 protein: CASSYGWYRNNQPQHF. CDR3 nucleotide sequence: TGTGCCAGCAGTTATGGCTGGTACAGGAACAATCAGCCCCAGCATTTT. The V gene is TRBV6-6, the J gene TRBJ1-5, with D perhaps TRBD1 (5 bases). Germline lookup yields CDR1 MNHNY and CDR2 SVGAGI (reference sequence). The CDR3 has 16 amino acids. V lost 3 bases and J lost 3, with 15 bases in between.

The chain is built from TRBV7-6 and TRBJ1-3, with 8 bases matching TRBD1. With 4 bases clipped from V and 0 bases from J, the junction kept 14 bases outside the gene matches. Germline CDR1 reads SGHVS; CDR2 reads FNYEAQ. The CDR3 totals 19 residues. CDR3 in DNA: TGTGCCAGCAGCTCCTTTGTAGGCGGACAGGGAAGCTCTGGAAACACCATATATTTT. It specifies CASSSFVGGQGSSGNTIYF.

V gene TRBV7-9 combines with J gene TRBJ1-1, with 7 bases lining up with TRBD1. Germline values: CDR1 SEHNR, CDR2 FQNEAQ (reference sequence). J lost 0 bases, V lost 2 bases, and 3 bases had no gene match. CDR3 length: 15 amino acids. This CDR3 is CASSLQGQLNTEAFF. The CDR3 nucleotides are TGTGCCAGCAGCTTACAGGGACAGTTGAACACTGAAGCTTTCTTT.

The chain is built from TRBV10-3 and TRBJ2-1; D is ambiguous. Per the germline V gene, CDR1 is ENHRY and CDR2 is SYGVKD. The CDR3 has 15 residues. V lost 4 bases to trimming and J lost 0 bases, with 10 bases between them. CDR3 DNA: TGTGCCATCAGTGGATCTACGAGCTCCTACAATGAGCAGTTCTTC. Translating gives CAISGSTSSYNEQFF.

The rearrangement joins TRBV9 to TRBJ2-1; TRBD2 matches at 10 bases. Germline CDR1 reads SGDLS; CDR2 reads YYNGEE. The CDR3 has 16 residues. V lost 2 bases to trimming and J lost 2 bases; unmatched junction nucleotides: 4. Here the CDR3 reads CASSVPSGSTYNEQFF. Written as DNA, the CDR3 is TGTGCCAGCAGCGTTCCTAGCGGGAGCACCTACAATGAGCAGTTCTTC. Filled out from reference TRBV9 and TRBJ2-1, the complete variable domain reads DSGVTQTPKHLITATGQRVTLRCSPRSGDLSVYWYQQSLDQGLQFLIQYYNGEERAKGNILERFSAQQFPDLHSELNLSSLELGDSALYFCASSVPSGSTYNEQFFGPGTRLTVL.

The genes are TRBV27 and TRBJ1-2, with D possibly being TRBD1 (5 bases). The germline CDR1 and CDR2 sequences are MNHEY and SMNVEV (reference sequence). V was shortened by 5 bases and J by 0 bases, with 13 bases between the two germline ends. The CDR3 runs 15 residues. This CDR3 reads CASSPGGTSNYGYTF. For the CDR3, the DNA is TGTGCCAGCAGTCCCGGCGGGACCTCTAACTATGGCTACACCTTC.

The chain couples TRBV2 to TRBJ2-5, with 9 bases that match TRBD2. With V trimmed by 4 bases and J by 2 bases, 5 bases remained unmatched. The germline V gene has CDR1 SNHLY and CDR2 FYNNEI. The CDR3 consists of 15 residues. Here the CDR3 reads CASSVLAGAQETQYF. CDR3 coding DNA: TGTGCCAGCAGTGTATTAGCGGGGGCGCAAGAGACCCAGTACTTC.

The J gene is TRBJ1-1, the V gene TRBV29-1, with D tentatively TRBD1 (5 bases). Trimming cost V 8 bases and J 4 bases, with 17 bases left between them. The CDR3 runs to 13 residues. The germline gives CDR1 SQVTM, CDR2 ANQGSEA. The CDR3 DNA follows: TGCAGCTCCCACTGGGGGGAAGGCACTGAAGCTTTCTTT. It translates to CSSHWGEGTEAFF.

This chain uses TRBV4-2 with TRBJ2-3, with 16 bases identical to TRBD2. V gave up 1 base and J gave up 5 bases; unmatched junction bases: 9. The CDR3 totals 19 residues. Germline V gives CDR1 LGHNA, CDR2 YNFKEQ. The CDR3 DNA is TGTGCCAGCAGCCAAGTAGGGACTAGCGGGGGGGCTTCGGGAGATACGCAGTATTTT. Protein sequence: CASSQVGTSGGASGDTQYF.

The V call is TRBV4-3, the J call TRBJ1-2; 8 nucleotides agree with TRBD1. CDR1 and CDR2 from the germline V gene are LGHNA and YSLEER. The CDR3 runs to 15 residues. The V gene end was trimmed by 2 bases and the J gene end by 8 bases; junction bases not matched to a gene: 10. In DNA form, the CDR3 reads TGCGCCAGCAGCCAAATGGACAGGGAGAGTGGAGGCTACACCTTC. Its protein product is CASSQMDRESGGYTF.

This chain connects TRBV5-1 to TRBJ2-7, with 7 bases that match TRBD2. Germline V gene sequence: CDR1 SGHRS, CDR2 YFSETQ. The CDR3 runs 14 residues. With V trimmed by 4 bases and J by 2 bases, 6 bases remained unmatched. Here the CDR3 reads CASSGLEPPYEQYF. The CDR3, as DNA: TGCGCCAGCAGCGGACTAGAACCTCCCTACGAGCAGTACTTC.

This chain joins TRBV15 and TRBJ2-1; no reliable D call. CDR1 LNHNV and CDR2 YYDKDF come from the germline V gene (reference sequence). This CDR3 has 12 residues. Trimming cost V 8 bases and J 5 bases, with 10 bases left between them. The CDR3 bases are TGTGCCACCTCCCGTAGTGACAATGAGCAGTTCTTC. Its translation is CATSRSDNEQFF.

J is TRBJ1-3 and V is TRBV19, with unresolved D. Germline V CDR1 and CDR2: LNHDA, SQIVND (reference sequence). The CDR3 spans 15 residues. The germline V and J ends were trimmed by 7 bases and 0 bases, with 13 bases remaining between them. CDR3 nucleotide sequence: TGTGCCAGTACCGATTGGCCGTCCTCTGGAAACACCATATATTTT. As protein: CASTDWPSSGNTIYF.

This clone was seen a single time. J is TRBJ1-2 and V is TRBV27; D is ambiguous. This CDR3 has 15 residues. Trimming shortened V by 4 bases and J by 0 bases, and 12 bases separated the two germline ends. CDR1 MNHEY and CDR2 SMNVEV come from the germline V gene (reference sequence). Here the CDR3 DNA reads TGTGCCAGCAGTTACAGACACCAAACTAACTATGGCTACACCTTC. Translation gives CASSYRHQTNYGYTF.

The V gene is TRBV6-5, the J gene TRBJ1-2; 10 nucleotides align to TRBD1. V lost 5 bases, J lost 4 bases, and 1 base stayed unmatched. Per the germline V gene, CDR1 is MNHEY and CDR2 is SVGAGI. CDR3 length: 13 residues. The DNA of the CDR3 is TGTGCCAGCAGTCGGACAGGGGGCTATGGCTACACCTTC. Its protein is CASSRTGGYGYTF.